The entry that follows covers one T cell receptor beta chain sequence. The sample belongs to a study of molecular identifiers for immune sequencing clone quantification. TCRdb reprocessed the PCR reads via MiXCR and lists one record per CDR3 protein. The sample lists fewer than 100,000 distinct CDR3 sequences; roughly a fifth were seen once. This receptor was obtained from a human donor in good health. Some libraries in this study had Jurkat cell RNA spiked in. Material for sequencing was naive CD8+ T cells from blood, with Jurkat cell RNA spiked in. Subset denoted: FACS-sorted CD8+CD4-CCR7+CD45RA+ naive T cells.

CDR3 sequence: CASSFKGHNSPLHF. CDR3 DNA sequence: TGTGCCAGCAGTTTTAAGGGTCATAATTCACCCCTCCACTTT. The chain combines TRBV27 with TRBJ1-6; D not resolved. The length of the CDR3 is 14 residues. V lost 3 bases, J lost 5 bases, and 8 bases lay in between. Germline CDR1 reads MNHEY; CDR2 reads SMNVEV (reference sequence).